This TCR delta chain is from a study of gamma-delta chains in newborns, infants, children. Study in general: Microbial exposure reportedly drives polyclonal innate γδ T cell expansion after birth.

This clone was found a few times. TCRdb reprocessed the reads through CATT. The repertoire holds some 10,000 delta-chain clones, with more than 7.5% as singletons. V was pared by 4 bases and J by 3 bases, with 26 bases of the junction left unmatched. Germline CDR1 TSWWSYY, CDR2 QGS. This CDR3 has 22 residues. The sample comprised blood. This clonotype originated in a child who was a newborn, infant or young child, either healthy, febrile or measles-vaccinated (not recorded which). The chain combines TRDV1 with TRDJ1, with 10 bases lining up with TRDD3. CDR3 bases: TGTGCTCTTGGGGGAAACTATGAGGGGGGATACGCGAGCTCACCCTACGCCGATAAACTCATCTTT. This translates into CALGGNYEGGYASSPYADKLIF.